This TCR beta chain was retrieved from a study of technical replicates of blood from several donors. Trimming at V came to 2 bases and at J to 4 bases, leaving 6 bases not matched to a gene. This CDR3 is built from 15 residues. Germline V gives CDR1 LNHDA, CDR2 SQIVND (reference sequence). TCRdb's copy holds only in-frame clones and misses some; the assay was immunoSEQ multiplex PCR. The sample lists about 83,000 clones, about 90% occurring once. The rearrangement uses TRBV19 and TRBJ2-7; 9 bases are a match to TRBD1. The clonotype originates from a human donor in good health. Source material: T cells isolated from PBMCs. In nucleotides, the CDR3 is TGTGCCAGTAGTATAAGGGACAGGGATTTATACGAGCAGTACTTC. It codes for CASSIRDRDLYEQYF.